What follows is one T cell receptor (beta chain) and its context. The sample comes from a study of blood T cell repertoires in COVID-19. Profiling relied on immunoSEQ multiplex PCR, and the TCRdb table lists in-frame clones only, not all of them. The sample consists of approximately 380,000 clones, roughly 90% of them appearing once. Participants had their cohort set by participant-reported clinical history. The sample taken for sequencing was PBMCs or T cells enriched from blood (not recorded which). The TCR sequence derives from a woman aged 40 to 50 who had been exposed to COVID-19.

DNA for the CDR3: TGTGCCATCAGTGAGGAGGGGACACATGGCTACACCTTC. Translation: CAISEEGTHGYTF. The chain couples TRBV10-3 to TRBJ1-2, with a tentative D call TRBD1 (6 bases). This CDR3 is built from 13 residues. V lost 2 bases and J lost 6, with 10 bases in between. Germline V CDR1 and CDR2: ENHRY, SYGVKD.